Sequencing of this T cell receptor beta chain was carried out in a study of cytomegalovirus exposure and HLA in healthy donors. Concerning this clone: No antigen is known for it.

60 Vbeta and 13 Jbeta primers were used in PCR. TCRdb's copy holds only in-frame clones and misses some; the assay was immunoSEQ multiplex PCR. The sample carries about 170,000 clones, approximately 81% recorded once. Donors were nominally healthy when sampled, though unrecorded immune exposures were likely. CDR1 SEHNR and CDR2 FQNEAQ come from the germline V gene (reference sequence). CDR3 length: 15 residues. Trimming removed 1 base from V and 4 bases from J; junction bases left unmatched: 3. Study-wide results and limits: Cytomegalovirus-associated TCR beta chains were listed, numbering 164. For TCR beta chains, V- and J-gene trimming was later linked to a missense DCLRE1C variant.

Sequenced sample: PBMCs. This TCR derives from a man aged 18 to 29 in good health and CMV-seropositive. V usage is TRBV7-9 and J usage is TRBJ2-1; the match to TRBD2 covers 8 bases. In DNA, the CDR3 is TGTGCCAGCAGCTTAGAAGCGGGGGTATACAATGAGCAGTTCTTC. Translating it yields CASSLEAGVYNEQFF.